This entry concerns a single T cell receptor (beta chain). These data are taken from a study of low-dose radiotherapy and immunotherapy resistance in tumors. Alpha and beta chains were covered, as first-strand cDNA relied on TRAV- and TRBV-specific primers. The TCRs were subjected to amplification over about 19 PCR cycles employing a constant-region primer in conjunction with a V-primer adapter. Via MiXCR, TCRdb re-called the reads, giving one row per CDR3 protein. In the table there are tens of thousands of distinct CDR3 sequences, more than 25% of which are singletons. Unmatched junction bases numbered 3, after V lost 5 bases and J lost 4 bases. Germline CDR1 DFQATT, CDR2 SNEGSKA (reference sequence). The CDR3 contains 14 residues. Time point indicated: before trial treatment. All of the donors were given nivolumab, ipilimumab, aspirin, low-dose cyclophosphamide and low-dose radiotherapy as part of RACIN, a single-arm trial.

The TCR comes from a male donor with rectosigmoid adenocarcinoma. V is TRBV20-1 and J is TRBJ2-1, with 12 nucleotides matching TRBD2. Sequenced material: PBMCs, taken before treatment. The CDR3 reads CSAGGLAGYNEQFF. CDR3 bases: TGCAGTGCTGGAGGACTAGCGGGATACAATGAGCAGTTCTTC.